Listed below are T cell receptor beta chains from one sample, sequenced in a study of blood T cells in healthy people across ages. MiXCR was run by TCRdb on the 5' RACE reads, yielding one entry per CDR3 protein. The data show nearly 800,000 distinct CDR3 sequences, with around 25% seen just once and more than 3% held by the top ten. The sample was also linked to a second study, of T cells of mothers and their children.

Source material: blood. The receptors come from a boy aged 5 to 17 in good health. CDR3s include the opening cysteine and the closing phenylalanine or tryptophan. A D gene is named only where the DNA matches it firmly. Clone size appears in some rows only: once, few, many, or a class for an expanded clone.

CDR3nt	CDR3aa	d_gene	v_gene	j_gene	abundance
TGCGCCAGCAGCTTAAGGAGGGGGCAGGGGAGAAGTGAGACCCAGTACTTC	CASSLRRGQGRSETQYF	NA	TRBV5-1	TRBJ2-5	NA
TGTGCCAGCTCGGAAGGGACAGCGATGGAGGATGGCTACACCTTC	CASSEGTAMEDGYTF	TRBD1	TRBV18	TRBJ1-2	few
TGTGCCAGCAGCGGCATTTACAGACAGATTATCTATGGCTACACCTTC	CASSGIYRQIIYGYTF	NA	TRBV21-1	TRBJ1-2	NA
TGCGCCAGCAGCCAAGACAGGCAGGGTTACTACGAGCAGTACTTC	CASSQDRQGYYEQYF	NA	TRBV4-3	TRBJ2-7	NA
TGCAGTGCTAGAGATAGCGGGGGCGGGGCTTACTACGAGCAGTACTTC	CSARDSGGGAYYEQYF	TRBD2	TRBV20-1	TRBJ2-7	NA
TGTGCCAGCGGGCGTGGCAGGCTGAACACTGAAGCTTTCTTT	CASGRGRLNTEAFF	NA	TRBV9	TRBJ1-1	NA
TGTGCCAGCGTCTCCCGGGCCCAGGGGACCCAGTACTTC	CASVSRAQGTQYF	NA	TRBV2	TRBJ2-5	NA
TGTGCCAGCAGTTTCGTGTACAGGGATGCCTACGAGCAGTACTTC	CASSFVYRDAYEQYF	NA	TRBV12-3/TRBV12-4	TRBJ2-7	NA
TGTGCCAGCAGCTTAAAGGGAGAAGCCAAAAACATTCAGTACTTC	CASSLKGEAKNIQYF	NA	TRBV7-9	TRBJ2-4	NA
TGCAGCGTTGAAGATGGGGGGAGAACCGGGGAGCTGTTTTTT	CSVEDGGRTGELFF	NA	TRBV29-1	TRBJ2-2	few
TGTGCCACCTGTCCGGGGCGGGCTACCAATGAGCAGTTCTTC	CATCPGRATNEQFF	NA	TRBV12-3/TRBV12-4	TRBJ2-1	NA
TGTGCCAGCAGCCCCCGGACAGGGGGCATAATTGGGCAGTACTTC	CASSPRTGGIIGQYF	TRBD1	TRBV4-2	TRBJ2-7	few
TGTGCCAGCAGCCAAGCGAGCGGGGGCCTCCAAGGGACCCAGTACTTC	CASSQASGGLQGTQYF	TRBD2	TRBV3-1	TRBJ2-5	NA
TGTGCCAGCACAAAAGGGACAGATACGCAGTATTTT	CASTKGTDTQYF	NA	TRBV12-3/TRBV12-4	TRBJ2-3	NA
TGTGCCAGCAGTTTCGTATCAGGGGGCTCCTACAATGAGCAGTTCTTC	CASSFVSGGSYNEQFF	TRBD1	TRBV12-3/TRBV12-4	TRBJ2-1	NA
TGCGCCAGCAGCTACGACCGGCTCGGATACGAGCAGTACTTC	CASSYDRLGYEQYF	NA	TRBV5-1	TRBJ2-7	NA
TGTGCCAGCAGCAAAATTCCGGATACGCAGTATTTT	CASSKIPDTQYF	NA	TRBV28	TRBJ2-3	NA
TGCAGTGCCACCTGGGATCTCAATTACGAGCAGTACTTC	CSATWDLNYEQYF	NA	TRBV20-1	TRBJ2-7	NA
TGTGCCACCAGTGATCTCCGGGACATAAAACGGGGGACAGATACGCAGTATTTT	CATSDLRDIKRGTDTQYF	NA	TRBV24-1	TRBJ2-3	NA
TGTGCCAGCAGCTTAGGGGGGGCGGGGGGCACAGATACGCAGTATTTT	CASSLGGAGGTDTQYF	NA	TRBV7-2	TRBJ2-3	NA
TGTGCCGGCACAAAACTAGGTGGTGAGCAGTTCTTC	CAGTKLGGEQFF	NA	TRBV6-6	TRBJ2-1	NA
TGTGCCAGCAGCTTAGCCCCGGGTAGCGGAGGGCCTGGGGCCAACGTCCTGACTTTC	CASSLAPGSGGPGANVLTF	NA	TRBV7-9	TRBJ2-6	NA
TGTGCCACCAGTGATTTTTCTGGAGATGCGCGAGAGACCCAGTACTTC	CATSDFSGDARETQYF	NA	TRBV24-1	TRBJ2-5	NA
TGTGCCACCAGTGACCGCAAAGCGGGGACAGATACGCAGTATTTT	CATSDRKAGTDTQYF	TRBD2	TRBV24-1	TRBJ2-3	NA
TGTGCCAGCAGCTTACAGGTTCGGGGGGCTAACTATGGCTACACCTTC	CASSLQVRGANYGYTF	NA	TRBV7-9	TRBJ1-2	few
TGCGCCAGCAGCCAAGATCGTACGGAGATGAACACTGAAGCTTTCTTT	CASSQDRTEMNTEAFF	NA	TRBV4-3	TRBJ1-1	NA
TGTGCCAGCAGCTTGGGACCCATTGACTATGGCTACACCTTC	CASSLGPIDYGYTF	NA	TRBV5-5	TRBJ1-2	NA
TGCGCCAGCAGCCAAGGGAGGACTCCGCGGTACGAGCAGTACTTC	CASSQGRTPRYEQYF	NA	TRBV4-3	TRBJ2-7	few
TGTGCCAGCAGGGCCCAGGGAAACAAAAACATTCAGTACTTC	CASRAQGNKNIQYF	NA	TRBV12-3/TRBV12-4	TRBJ2-4	few
TGTGCCAGCAGTCCCTCCGTAGCCGACGGCTATGAGCAGTTCTTC	CASSPSVADGYEQFF	NA	TRBV28	TRBJ2-1	NA
TGTGCCAGCAGCCCGACAGGGGCCCACATAGATACGCAGTATTTT	CASSPTGAHIDTQYF	TRBD1	TRBV11-2	TRBJ2-3	NA
TGTGCCAGCAGCGGTACTAGCGGGAGCCTTTCCTACGAGCAGTACTTC	CASSGTSGSLSYEQYF	TRBD2	TRBV7-9	TRBJ2-7	NA
TGTGCCAGCGGGGCGCCTAGTGACACAGATACGCAGTATTTT	CASGAPSDTDTQYF	NA	TRBV21-1	TRBJ2-3	few
TGCGCCAGCAGCCAACCGTCGGGAGCGTATGAGCAGTTCTTC	CASSQPSGAYEQFF	NA	TRBV4-1	TRBJ2-1	NA
TGTGCCAGCAGCGAGCGGGGACAGGAAGACAATGAGCAGTTCTTC	CASSERGQEDNEQFF	NA	TRBV3-1	TRBJ2-1	NA
TGTGCCAGCAGCCAAGATTTGGAGGGAGCGGCCTACAATGAGCAGTTCTTC	CASSQDLEGAAYNEQFF	NA	TRBV4-2	TRBJ2-1	few
TGCAGCGGCCGGACTAGCGGGTTCAATGAGCAGTTCTTC	CSGRTSGFNEQFF	TRBD2	TRBV29-1	TRBJ2-1	NA